This section outlines one T cell receptor beta chain sequence together with its context. Its matching antigen is unknown. Sequenced by immunoSEQ multiplex PCR; TCRdb stores in-frame clones only, minus some. This table has roughly 2.6 million clones, around nine tenths appearing once. The data were obtained in a study of shared clonotypes between healthy human individuals. Overall study: The people who gave samples were two women and a few men aged 18 to 49. Three plates were used per donor for CD4 naive, three for CD4 memory, two for CD8 naive and one for CD8 memory.

In germline, CDR1 is SGHTA, CDR2 FQGNSA. J was trimmed by 3 bases and V by 5 bases; bases with no gene match: 11. The CDR3 extends over 16 amino acids. Findings of the study overall: How much donors shared clonotypes was expected to be affected by sequencing depth. Shared clonotypes across all four donors exceeded non-shared ones in generation probability.

This TCR was recovered from a man aged 18 to 29 in good health. The sequenced sample was naive CD4+ T cells sorted from blood. The subset: CD45RA+ positively selected. The rearrangement uses TRBV7-2 and TRBJ2-7; 9 bases fit TRBD1. This CDR3 reads CASSLNWGTGSYEQYF. CDR3 coding DNA: TGTGCCAGCAGCCTAAACTGGGGGACAGGGAGCTACGAGCAGTACTTC.